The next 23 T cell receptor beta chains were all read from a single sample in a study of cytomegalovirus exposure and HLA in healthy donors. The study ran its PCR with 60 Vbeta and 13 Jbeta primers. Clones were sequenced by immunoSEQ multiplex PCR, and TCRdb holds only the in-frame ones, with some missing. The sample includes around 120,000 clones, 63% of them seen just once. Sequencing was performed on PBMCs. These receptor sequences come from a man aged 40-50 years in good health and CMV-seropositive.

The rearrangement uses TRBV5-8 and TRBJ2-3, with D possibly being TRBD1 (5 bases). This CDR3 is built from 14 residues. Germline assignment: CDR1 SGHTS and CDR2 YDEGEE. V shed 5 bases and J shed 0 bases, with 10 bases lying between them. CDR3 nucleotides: TGTGCCAGCAGTTTCAAGGGGAGCACAGATACGCAGTATTTT. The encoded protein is CASSFKGSTDTQYF.

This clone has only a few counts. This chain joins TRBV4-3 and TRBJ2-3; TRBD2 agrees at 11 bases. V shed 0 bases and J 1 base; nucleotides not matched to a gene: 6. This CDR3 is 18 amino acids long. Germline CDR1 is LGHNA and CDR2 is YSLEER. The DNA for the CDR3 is TGCGCCAGCAGCCAAGATTTAGTACTAGCGGGGGGCACAGATACGCAGTATTTT. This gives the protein CASSQDLVLAGGTDTQYF.

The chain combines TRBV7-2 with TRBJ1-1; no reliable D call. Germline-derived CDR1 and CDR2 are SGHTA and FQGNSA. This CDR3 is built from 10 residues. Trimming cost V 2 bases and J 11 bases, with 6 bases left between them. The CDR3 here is CASSLLVAFF. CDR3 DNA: TGTGCCAGCAGCTTACTAGTGGCTTTCTTT.

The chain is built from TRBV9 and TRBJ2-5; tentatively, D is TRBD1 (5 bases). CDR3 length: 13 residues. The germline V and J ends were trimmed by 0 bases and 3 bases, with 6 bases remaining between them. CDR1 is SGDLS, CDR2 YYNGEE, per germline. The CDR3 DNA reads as TGTGCCAGCAGCGTAGGGGGCGAAGAGACCCAGTACTTC. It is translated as CASSVGGEETQYF.

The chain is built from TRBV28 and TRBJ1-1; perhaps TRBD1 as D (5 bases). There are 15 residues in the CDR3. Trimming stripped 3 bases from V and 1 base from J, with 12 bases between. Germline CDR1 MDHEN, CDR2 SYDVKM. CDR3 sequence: CASSLPGLGNTEAFF. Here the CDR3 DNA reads TGTGCCAGCAGTTTGCCAGGGTTGGGGAACACTGAAGCTTTCTTT.

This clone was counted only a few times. The chain's CDR3 is CASSPKGQALWTSDTYEQYF. DNA of the CDR3: TGCGCCAGCAGCCCAAAGGGGCAGGCGCTGTGGACTAGCGATACCTACGAGCAGTACTTC. V gene TRBV4-3 combines with J gene TRBJ2-7; the match to TRBD2 covers 9 bases. Germline V gene lookup returns CDR1 LGHNA and CDR2 YSLEER. The V and J ends lost 4 bases and 2 bases, in that order; junction bases with no gene match: 21. This CDR3 contains 20 residues.

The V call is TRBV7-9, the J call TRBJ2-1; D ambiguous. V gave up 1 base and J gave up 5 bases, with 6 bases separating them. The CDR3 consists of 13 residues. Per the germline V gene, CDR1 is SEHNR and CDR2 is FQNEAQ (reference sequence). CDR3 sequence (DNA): TGTGCCAGCAGCTTAGTCCGGGACAATGAGCAGTTCTTC. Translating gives CASSLVRDNEQFF.

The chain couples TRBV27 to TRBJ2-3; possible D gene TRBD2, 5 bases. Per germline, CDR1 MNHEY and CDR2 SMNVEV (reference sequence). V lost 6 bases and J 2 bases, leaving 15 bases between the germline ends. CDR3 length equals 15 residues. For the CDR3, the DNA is TGTGCCAGCAGCTTACGGACTGGAGCCACAGATACGCAGTATTTT. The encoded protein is CASSLRTGATDTQYF.

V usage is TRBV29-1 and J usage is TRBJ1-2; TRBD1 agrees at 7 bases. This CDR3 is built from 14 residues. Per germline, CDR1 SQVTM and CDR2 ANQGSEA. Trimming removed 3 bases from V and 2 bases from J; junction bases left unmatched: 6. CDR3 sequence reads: CSVEGLGQNYGYTF. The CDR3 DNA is TGCAGCGTTGAGGGTCTGGGACAGAACTATGGCTACACCTTC.

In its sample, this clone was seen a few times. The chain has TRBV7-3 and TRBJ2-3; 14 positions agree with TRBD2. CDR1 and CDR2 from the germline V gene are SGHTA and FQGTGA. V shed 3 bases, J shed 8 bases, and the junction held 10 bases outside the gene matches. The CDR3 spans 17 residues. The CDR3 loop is CASSFYPTSGGARTQYF. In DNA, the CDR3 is TGTGCCAGCAGCTTCTACCCGACTAGCGGGGGGGCCCGTACGCAGTATTTT.

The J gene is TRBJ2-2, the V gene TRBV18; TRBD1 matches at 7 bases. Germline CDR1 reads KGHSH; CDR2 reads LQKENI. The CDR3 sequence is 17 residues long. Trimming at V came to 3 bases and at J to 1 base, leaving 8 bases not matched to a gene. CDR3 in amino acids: CASSPRTGEVNTGELFF. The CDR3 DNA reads TGTGCCAGCTCACCTCGGACAGGCGAGGTGAACACCGGGGAGCTGTTTTTT.

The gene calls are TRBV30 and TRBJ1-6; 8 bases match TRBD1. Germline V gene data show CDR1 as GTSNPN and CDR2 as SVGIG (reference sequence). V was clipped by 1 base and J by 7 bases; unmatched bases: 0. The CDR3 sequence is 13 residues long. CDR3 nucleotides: TGTGCCTGGAGTGCAGGGGGCAATTCACCCCTCCACTTT. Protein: CAWSAGGNSPLHF. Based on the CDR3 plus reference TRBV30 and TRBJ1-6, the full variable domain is SQTIHQWPATLVQPVGSPLSLECTVEGTSNPNLYWYRQAAGRGLQLLFYSVGIGQISSEVPQNLSASRPQDRQFILSSKKLLLSDSGFYLCAWSAGGNSPLHFGNGTRLTVT.

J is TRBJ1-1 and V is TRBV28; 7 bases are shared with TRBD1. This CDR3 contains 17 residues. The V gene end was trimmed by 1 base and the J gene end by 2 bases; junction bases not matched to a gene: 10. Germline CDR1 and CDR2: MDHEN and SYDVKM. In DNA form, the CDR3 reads TGTGCCAGCAGTTTATTCTCCGGGACAGCCCTAAACACTGAAGCTTTCTTT. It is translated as CASSLFSGTALNTEAFF.

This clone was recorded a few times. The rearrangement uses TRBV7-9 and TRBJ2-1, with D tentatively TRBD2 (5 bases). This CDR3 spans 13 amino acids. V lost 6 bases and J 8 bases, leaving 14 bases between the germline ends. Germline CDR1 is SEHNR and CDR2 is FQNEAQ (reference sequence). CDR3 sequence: CASRGLPPDEQFF. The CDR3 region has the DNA TGTGCCAGCAGAGGACTGCCTCCGGATGAGCAGTTCTTC.

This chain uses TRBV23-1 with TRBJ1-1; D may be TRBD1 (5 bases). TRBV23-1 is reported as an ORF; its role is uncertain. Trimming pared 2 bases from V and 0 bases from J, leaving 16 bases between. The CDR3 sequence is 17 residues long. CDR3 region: CASSQPFQGRLNTEAFF. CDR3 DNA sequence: TGCGCCAGCAGTCAACCCTTTCAGGGCCGCCTGAACACTGAAGCTTTCTTT.

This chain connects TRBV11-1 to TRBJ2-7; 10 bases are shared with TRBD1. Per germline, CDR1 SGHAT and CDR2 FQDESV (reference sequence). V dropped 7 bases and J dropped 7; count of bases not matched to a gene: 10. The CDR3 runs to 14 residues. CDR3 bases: TGTGCCAGCATCGACCGGGACAGGGGAGAGGAGCAGTACTTC. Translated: CASIDRDRGEEQYF.

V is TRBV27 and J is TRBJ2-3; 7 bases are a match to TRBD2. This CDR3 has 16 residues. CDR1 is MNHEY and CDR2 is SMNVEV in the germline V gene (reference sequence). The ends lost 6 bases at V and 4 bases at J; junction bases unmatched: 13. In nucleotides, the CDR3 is TGTGCCAGCAGACTTAGTGGGGGGGGAGGACCAGATACGCAGTATTTT. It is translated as CASRLSGGGGPDTQYF.

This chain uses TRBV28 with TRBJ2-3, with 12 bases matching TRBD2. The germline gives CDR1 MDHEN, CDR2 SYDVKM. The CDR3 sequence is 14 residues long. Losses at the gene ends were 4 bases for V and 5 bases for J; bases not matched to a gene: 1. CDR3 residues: CASSSSGRGDTQYF. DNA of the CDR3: TGTGCCAGCAGTTCTAGCGGGAGGGGAGATACGCAGTATTTT.

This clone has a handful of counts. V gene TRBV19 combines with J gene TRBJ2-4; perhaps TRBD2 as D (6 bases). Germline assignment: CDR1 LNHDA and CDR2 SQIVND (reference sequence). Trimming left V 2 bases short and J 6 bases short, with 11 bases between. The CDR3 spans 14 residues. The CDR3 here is CASSISGDLNIQYF. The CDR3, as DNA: TGTGCCAGTAGTATATCTGGGGACTTAAACATTCAGTACTTC.

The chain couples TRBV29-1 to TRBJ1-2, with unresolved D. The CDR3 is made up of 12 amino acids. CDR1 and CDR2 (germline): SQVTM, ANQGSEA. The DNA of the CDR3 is TGCAGTGGTTCGGGAACTAACTATGGCTACACCTTC. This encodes CSGSGTNYGYTF. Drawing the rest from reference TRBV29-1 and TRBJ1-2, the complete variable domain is SAVISQKPSRDICQRGTSLTIQCQVDSQVTMMFWYRQQPGQSLTLIATANQGSEATYESGFVIDKFPISRPNLTFSTLTVSNMSPEDSSIYLCSGSGTNYGYTFGSGTRLTVV.

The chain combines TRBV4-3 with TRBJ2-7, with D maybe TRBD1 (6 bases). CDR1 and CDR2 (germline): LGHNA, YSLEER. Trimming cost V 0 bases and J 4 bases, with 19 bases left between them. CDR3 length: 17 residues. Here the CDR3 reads CASSQERGQGTGYEQYF. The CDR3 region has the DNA TGCGCCAGCAGCCAAGAAAGGGGCCAGGGGACGGGGTACGAGCAGTACTTC.

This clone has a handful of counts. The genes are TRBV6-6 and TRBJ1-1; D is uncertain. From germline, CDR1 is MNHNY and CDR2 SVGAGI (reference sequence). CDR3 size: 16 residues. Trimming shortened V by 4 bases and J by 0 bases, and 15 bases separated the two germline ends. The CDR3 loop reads CASSSGSANMNTEAFF. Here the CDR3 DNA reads TGTGCCAGCAGTTCGGGGTCCGCAAACATGAACACTGAAGCTTTCTTT.

The CDR3 protein is CASSPREEGEKLFF. DNA of the CDR3: TGCGCCAGCAGCCCCCGGGAGGAGGGGGAAAAACTGTTTTTT. V gene TRBV4-1 combines with J gene TRBJ1-4, with D maybe TRBD1 (5 bases). There are 14 residues in the CDR3. From germline, CDR1 is MGHRA and CDR2 YSYEKL. Trimming stripped 4 bases from V and 8 bases from J, with 14 bases between.